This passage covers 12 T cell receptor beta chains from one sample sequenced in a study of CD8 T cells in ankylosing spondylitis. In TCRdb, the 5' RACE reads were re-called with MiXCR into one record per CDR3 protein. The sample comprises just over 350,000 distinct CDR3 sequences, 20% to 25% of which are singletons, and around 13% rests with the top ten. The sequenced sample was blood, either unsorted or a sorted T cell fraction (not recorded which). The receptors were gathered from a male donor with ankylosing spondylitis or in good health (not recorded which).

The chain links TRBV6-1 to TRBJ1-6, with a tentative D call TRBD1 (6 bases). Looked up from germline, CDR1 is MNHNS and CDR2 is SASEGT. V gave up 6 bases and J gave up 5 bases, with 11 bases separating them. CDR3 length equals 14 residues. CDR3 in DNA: TGTGCCAGCAGCCGCACAGGGAATAATTCACCCCTCCACTTT. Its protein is CASSRTGNNSPLHF.

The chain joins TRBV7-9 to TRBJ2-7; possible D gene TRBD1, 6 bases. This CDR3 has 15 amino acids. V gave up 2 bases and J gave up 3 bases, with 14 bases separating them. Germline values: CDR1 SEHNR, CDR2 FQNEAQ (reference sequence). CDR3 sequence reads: CASSLTVSTGYEQYF. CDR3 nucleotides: TGTGCCAGCAGCTTAACCGTCTCGACAGGCTACGAGCAGTACTTC.

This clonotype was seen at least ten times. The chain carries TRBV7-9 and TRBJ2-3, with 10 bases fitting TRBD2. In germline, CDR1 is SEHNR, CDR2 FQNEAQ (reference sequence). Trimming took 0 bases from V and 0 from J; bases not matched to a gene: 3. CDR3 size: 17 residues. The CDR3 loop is CASSLAVAGGSTDTQYF. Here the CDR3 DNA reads TGTGCCAGCAGCTTAGCGGTAGCGGGGGGAAGCACAGATACGCAGTATTTT.

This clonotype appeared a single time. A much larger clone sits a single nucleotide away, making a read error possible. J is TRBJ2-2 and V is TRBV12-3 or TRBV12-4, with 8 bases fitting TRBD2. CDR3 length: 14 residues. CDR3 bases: TGTGCCAGCAGTCCAACTAGCGGTAGCGGGGAGGTGTTTTTT. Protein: CASSPTSGSGEVFF.

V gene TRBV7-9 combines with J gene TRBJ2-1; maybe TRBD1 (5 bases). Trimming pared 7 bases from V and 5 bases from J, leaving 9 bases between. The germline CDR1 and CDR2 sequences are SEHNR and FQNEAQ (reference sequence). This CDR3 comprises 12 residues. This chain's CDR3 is CASTGMDNEQFF. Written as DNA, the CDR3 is TGTGCCAGCACAGGGATGGACAATGAGCAGTTCTTC.

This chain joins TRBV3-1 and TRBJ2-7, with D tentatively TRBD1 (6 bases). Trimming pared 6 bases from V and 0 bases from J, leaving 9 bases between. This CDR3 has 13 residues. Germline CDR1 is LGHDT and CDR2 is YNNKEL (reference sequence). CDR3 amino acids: CASRPGHSYEQYF. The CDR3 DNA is TGTGCCAGCAGGCCGGGACACTCCTACGAGCAGTACTTC.

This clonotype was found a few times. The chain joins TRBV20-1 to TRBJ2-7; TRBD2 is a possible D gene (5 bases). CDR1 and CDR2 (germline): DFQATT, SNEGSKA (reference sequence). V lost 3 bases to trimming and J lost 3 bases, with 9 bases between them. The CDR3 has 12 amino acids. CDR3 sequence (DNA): TGCAGTGCTAGTTTAGAGGGCTACGAGCAGTACTTC. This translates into CSASLEGYEQYF.

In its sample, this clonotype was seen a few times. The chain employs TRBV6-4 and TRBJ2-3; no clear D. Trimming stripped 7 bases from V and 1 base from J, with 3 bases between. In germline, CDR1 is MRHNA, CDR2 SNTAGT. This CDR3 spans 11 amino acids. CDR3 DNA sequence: TGTGCCAGCACAGGCACAGATACGCAGTATTTT. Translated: CASTGTDTQYF.

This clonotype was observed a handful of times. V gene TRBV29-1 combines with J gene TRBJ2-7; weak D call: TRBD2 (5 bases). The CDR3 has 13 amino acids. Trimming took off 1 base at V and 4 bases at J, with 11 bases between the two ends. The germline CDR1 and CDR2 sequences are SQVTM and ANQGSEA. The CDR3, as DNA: TGCAGCGTTGAAGGTGGGGAGAAATACGAGCAGTACTTC. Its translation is CSVEGGEKYEQYF.

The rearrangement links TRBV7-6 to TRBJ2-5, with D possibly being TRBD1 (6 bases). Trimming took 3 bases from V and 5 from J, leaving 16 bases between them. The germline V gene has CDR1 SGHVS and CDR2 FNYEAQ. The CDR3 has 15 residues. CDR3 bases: TGTGCCAGCAGCTTCTCAGGGGCGGTAAGGGAGACCCAGTACTTC. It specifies CASSFSGAVRETQYF.

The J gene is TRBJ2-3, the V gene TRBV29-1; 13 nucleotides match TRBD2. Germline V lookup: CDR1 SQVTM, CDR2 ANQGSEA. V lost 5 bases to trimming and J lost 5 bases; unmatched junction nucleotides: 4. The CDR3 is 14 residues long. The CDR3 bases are TGCAGCGTTACTAGCGGGGGGGCCGTAGATACGCAGTATTTT. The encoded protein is CSVTSGGAVDTQYF.

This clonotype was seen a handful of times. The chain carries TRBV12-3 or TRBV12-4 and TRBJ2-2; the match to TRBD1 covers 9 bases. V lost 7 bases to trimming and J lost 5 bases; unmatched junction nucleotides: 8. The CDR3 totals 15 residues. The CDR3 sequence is CASIPRQGGTGELFF. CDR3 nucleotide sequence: TGTGCCAGCATTCCTCGACAGGGGGGGACCGGGGAGCTGTTTTTT.